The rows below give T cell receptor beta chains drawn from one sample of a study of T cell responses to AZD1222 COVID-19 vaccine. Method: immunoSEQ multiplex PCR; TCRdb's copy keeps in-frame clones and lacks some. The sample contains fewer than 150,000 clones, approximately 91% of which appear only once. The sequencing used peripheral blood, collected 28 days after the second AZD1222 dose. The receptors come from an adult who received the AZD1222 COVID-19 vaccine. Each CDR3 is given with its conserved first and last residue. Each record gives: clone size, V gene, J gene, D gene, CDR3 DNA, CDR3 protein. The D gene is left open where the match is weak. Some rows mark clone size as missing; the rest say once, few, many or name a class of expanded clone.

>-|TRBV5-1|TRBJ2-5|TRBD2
TGCGCCAGCAGCTTGGGGGCGACTAGCGGGGGATCCGAGACCCAGTACTTC
CASSLGATSGGSETQYF
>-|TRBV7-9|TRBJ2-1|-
TGTGCCAGCAGCCCGTACAGGGCGGACGAGCAGTTCTTC
CASSPYRADEQFF
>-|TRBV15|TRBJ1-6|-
TGTGCCACCAGCAGAGAGGACAGCAGCTCCTATAATTCACCCCTCCACTTT
CATSREDSSSYNSPLHF
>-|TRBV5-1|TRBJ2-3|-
TGCGCCAGCAGCTTGGGGCCCACAGATACGCAGTATTTT
CASSLGPTDTQYF
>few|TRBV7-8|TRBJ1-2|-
TGTGCCAGCAGCTTAGAAACAGTCTATGGCTACACCTTC
CASSLETVYGYTF
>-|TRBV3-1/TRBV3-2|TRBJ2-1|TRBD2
TGTGCCAGCAGCCAAGCGGGAGGGCCGAAGAATGAGCAGTTCTTC
CASSQAGGPKNEQFF
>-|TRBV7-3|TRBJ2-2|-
TGTGCCAGCAGCTTATCCGCCCCCGGGGAGCTGTTTTTT
CASSLSAPGELFF
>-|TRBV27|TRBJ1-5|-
TGTGCCAGCAGTCCCCGATGGAATCAGCCCCAGCATTTT
CASSPRWNQPQHF
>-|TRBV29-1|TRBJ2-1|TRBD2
TGCAGCGTTGTAAGCGGGACTAGCTCTCCGGTCAATGAGCAGTTCTTC
CSVVSGTSSPVNEQFF
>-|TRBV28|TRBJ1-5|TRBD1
TGTGCCAGCAGACCGACAGGGCCTAGCAATCAGCCCCAGCATTTT
CASRPTGPSNQPQHF
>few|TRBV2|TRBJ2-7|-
TGTGCCAGCAGTGAAGCCGTCCACGAGCAGTACTTC
CASSEAVHEQYF
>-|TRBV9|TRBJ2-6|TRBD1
TGTGCCAGCAGCGGGACAGGGTCTGGGGCCAACGTCCTGACTTTC
CASSGTGSGANVLTF
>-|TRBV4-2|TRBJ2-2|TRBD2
TGTGCCAGCAGCCACGACCGGGGGGGGTGGTCCGGGGAGCTGTTTTTT
CASSHDRGGWSGELFF
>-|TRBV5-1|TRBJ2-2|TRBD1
TGCGCCAGCAGGCAGGACAGGGGCGCAACCGGGGAGCTGTTTTTT
CASRQDRGATGELFF
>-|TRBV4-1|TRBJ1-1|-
TGCGCCAGCAGCCTCCAAGGGGGGGACACTGAAGCTTTCTTT
CASSLQGGDTEAFF
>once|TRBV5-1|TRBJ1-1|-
TGCGCCAGCAAGAAGGACAATCCGAACACTGAAGCTTTCTTT
CASKKDNPNTEAFF